The clone carrying this TCR beta chain has a handful of counts. The time point is: pretreatment peripheral blood. Sample contribution per patient ranged from 1 to 8, covering pretreatment and on-treatment. The sample belongs to a study of PD-L1 blockade in urothelial cancer. Study summary: At 6 weeks and at 3 weeks (second dose) after treatment start, blood was analyzed. Median T cell yield from blood was 141,255.

Spike-ins of synthetic TCR analog templates went into each PCR. Libraries were prepared by immunoSEQ multiplex PCR; TCRdb keeps only in-frame clonotypes and omits some of them. The sample holds fewer than 60,000 clones, roughly 87% seen once. The V gene lost 2 bases and the J gene lost 14 bases, with 17 bases spanning the gap. This CDR3 contains 13 residues. The germline V gene has CDR1 MNHEY and CDR2 SMNVEV (reference sequence). The clonotype was recovered from a man between 65 and 85 years old with urothelial cancer. This chain connects TRBV27 to TRBJ2-3, with TRBD2 as a possible D gene (5 bases). Sequencing was performed on PBMCs, taken around atezolizumab (anti-PD-L1) treatment. The CDR3 sequence: CASSLRGSRYAYF. DNA of the CDR3: TGTGCCAGCAGTTTACGGGGTTCCAGATACGCGTATTTT.